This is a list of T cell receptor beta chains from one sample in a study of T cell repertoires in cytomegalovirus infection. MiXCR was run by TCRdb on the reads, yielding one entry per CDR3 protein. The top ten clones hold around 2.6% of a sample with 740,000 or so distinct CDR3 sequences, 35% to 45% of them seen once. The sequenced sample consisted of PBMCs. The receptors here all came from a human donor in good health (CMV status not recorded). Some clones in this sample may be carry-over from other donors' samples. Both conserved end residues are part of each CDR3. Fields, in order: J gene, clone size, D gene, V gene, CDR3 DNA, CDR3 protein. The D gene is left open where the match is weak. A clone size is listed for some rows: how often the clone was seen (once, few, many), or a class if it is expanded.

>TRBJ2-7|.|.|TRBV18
TGTGCCAGCTCACGGGACCCGAACTACGAGCAGTACTTC
CASSRDPNYEQYF
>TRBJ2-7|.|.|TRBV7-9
TGTGCCAGCAGCCGACCCCAGGGGGGCGAGCAGTACTTC
CASSRPQGGEQYF
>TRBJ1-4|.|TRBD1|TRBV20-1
TGCAGTGCTAGAGACCGGGTGAGACAGGGCTATGAAAAACTGTTTTTT
CSARDRVRQGYEKLFF
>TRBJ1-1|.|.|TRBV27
TGTGCCAGCAGTTTAGCCTTTATACCCGACACTGAAGCTTTCTTT
CASSLAFIPDTEAFF
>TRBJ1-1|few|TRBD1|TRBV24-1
TGTGCCACCAGTGACCCGACAGGGGGGGATACTGAAGCTTTCTTT
CATSDPTGGDTEAFF
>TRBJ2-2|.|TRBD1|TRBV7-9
TGTGCCAGCAGCTTACCAAGGGGGCTGATTGTCGGGGAGCTGTTTTTT
CASSLPRGLIVGELFF
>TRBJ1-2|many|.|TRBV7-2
TGTGCCAGCAGCTCCACAAGAAACTATGGCTACACCTTC
CASSSTRNYGYTF
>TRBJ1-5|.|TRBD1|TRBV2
TGTGCCAGCAGAGGACAGGGCGGTAAGCCCCAGCATTTT
CASRGQGGKPQHF
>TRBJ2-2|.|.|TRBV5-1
TGCGCCAGCAGCCTAGGGGGGGACCCCCCCGGGGAGCTGTTTTTT
CASSLGGDPPGELFF
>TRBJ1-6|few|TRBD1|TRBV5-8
TGTGCCAGCAGCACACGACTAACAGGGGCAAATTCACCCCTCCACTTT
CASSTRLTGANSPLHF
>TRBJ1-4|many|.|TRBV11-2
TGTGCCAGCAGCTTAGATCGAGGGGTCGAAAAACTGTTTTTT
CASSLDRGVEKLFF
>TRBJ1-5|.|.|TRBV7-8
TGTGCCAGCAGCCCCCGGGACGGAGGGTATCAGCCCCAGCATTTT
CASSPRDGGYQPQHF
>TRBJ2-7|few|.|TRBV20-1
TGCAGTGCCCCGAGTCCCGGTAGTCACTCCTACGAGCAGTACTTC
CSAPSPGSHSYEQYF